This T cell receptor beta chain was sequenced for a study of T cell responses to AZD1222 COVID-19 vaccine. Study results and caveats: It should be noted that donors were predominantly white British and more often female, and clonal diversity was possibly underestimated. Epitopes outside B.1.351 and B.1.1.7 mutated regions reportedly drew nearly half of spike TCRs.

This clone was observed at least ten times. What it binds is unknown. CDR3 length: 13 amino acids. Trimming removed 3 bases at V and 3 bases at J, with 12 bases between. Germline V CDR1 and CDR2: SQVTM, ANQGSEA. The method was immunoSEQ multiplex PCR; TCRdb's version includes in-frame clones alone and lacks a portion of them. The sample lists about 140,000 clones; 80% to 95% were seen once. This sample comprised peripheral blood, obtained 28 days after the second AZD1222 dose. The chain recombines TRBV29-1 with TRBJ2-7; tentative D call: TRBD2 (5 bases). The receptor was isolated from an adult who received the AZD1222 COVID-19 vaccine. The CDR3 reads CSVEKGEGYEQYF. The CDR3 DNA reads TGCAGCGTTGAGAAGGGAGAAGGCTACGAGCAGTACTTC.